A single sample gave rise to the 22 T cell receptor beta chains below, sequenced in a study of T-cell reconstitution after alpha-beta-depleted transplantation in children. These receptors are not linked to any known antigen. Molecular barcoding with unique molecular identifiers was used for the TCRbeta library. TCRdb re-analysed the PCR reads in MiXCR, keeping a single row per CDR3 protein. In the table there are 250,000 to 300,000 distinct CDR3 sequences, 6% to 10% of which are singletons. Study-wide results and limits: Fresh T-cell production supplied most of the T-cell counts and diversity seen one year after transplant.

The input for sequencing was peripheral blood, taken 360 days after TCRalphabeta/CD19-depleted stem cell transplant. These receptors originate from a female patient aged 2-9 years who had a stem cell transplant for Fanconi anemia, so the T cells may come from the graft donor.

This clonotype occurred many times. The chain links TRBV12-3 or TRBV12-4 to TRBJ1-5, with no clear D. Trimming pared 6 bases from V and 10 bases from J, leaving 13 bases between. The CDR3 has 12 residues. The CDR3 region is CASSLDWLPQHF. CDR3 bases: TGTGCCAGCAGCTTGGACTGGCTTCCCCAGCATTTT.

This clonotype was seen many times. The CDR3 sequence: CASSTLSPPGQFF. CDR3 in DNA: TGTGCCAGCAGTACCCTAAGCCCGCCGGGGCAGTTCTTC. The chain couples TRBV28 to TRBJ2-1; no clear D gene. The V and J ends lost 5 bases and 12 bases respectively, with 17 bases between them. The CDR3 totals 13 residues. Germline values: CDR1 MDHEN, CDR2 SYDVKM.

This clonotype was seen at least ten times. The chain joins TRBV12-3 or TRBV12-4 to TRBJ2-2; the D gene could be TRBD1 or TRBD2 (5 bases each). Trimming left V 5 bases short and J 8 bases short, with 12 bases between. The CDR3 runs to 13 residues. The CDR3 loop reads CASSGTFGGELFF. CDR3 DNA sequence: TGTGCCAGCAGTGGGACGTTCGGTGGGGAGCTGTTTTTT.

This clonotype was seen only a few times. The gene calls are TRBV27 and TRBJ1-1; 9 bases match TRBD1. Germline V gene data show CDR1 as MNHEY and CDR2 as SMNVEV (reference sequence). CDR3 length equals 14 residues. J gave up 4 bases and V 5 bases, and 5 bases lay outside the gene matches. The CDR3 region has the DNA TGTGCCAGCAGTCAAGGGACAGGGCCCACTGAAGCTTTCTTT. This encodes CASSQGTGPTEAFF.

This clonotype was recorded many times. The V gene is TRBV5-4, the J gene TRBJ1-1; TRBD1 is a possible D gene (6 bases). This CDR3 is built from 15 residues. Germline lookup yields CDR1 SGHNT and CDR2 YYREEE (reference sequence). Deletions cut 4 bases from V and 1 base from J, with 14 bases between. The CDR3 is CASSPDRFGNTEAFF. The CDR3 bases are TGTGCCAGCAGCCCCGACAGGTTCGGGAACACTGAAGCTTTCTTT.

This clonotype was seen many times. The chain uses TRBV28 and TRBJ2-5, with 9 bases lining up with TRBD1. The germline V gene has CDR1 MDHEN and CDR2 SYDVKM. The CDR3 has 15 amino acids. V shed 3 bases and J 5 bases; nucleotides not matched to a gene: 7. In DNA, the CDR3 is TGTGCCAGCAGTTTTACAGGGGGCGCCTTGGAGACCCAGTACTTC. This sequence encodes CASSFTGGALETQYF.

There are many counts of this clonotype. A read error is likely, as this CDR3 ends without the conserved phenylalanine or tryptophan. Because the CDR3's place on the DNA is in doubt, the DNA is left out and the CDR3 is given as listed by TCRdb. The chain has TRBV20-1 and TRBJ2-7; the table assigns TRBD2, which was not confirmed against the DNA. Ends included, the CDR3 has 12 residues. CDR1 and CDR2 from the germline V gene are DFQATT and SNEGSKA (reference sequence). CDR3 loop: CSARDSPRAPSI.

This clonotype was recorded many times. This chain connects TRBV2 to TRBJ2-3; 10 bases align to TRBD2. The CDR3 runs 13 residues. Germline CDR1 is SNHLY and CDR2 is FYNNEI. V gave up 10 bases and J gave up 4 bases; unmatched junction bases: 5. Here the CDR3 reads CATIAGGADTQYF. In DNA form, the CDR3 reads TGTGCCACCATAGCGGGGGGAGCAGATACGCAGTATTTT.

This clonotype was seen many times. J is TRBJ1-2 and V is TRBV27; D might be TRBD1 (6 bases). The V and J ends lost 5 bases and 2 bases respectively, with 9 bases between them. This CDR3 contains 13 residues. Germline-derived CDR1 and CDR2 are MNHEY and SMNVEV (reference sequence). The CDR3 spells CASSPGQNYGYTF. DNA of the CDR3: TGTGCCAGCAGTCCAGGACAGAACTATGGCTACACCTTC.

There are many counts of this clonotype. This chain links TRBV7-9 with TRBJ2-1; 10 bases align to TRBD2. Germline assignment: CDR1 SEHNR and CDR2 FQNEAQ (reference sequence). After removal of 1 base from V and 4 bases from J, the junction contained 7 bases not matched to a gene. The CDR3 length is 17 residues. CDR3: CASSLGGLAGEYNEQFF. In DNA, the CDR3 is TGTGCCAGCAGCTTAGGAGGTCTAGCGGGGGAATACAATGAGCAGTTCTTC. The variable domain in full, completed from reference TRBV7-9 and TRBJ2-1, reads DTGVSQNPRHKITKRGQNVTFRCDPISEHNRLYWYRQTLGQGPEFLTYFQNEAQLEKSRLLSDRFSAERPKGSFSTLEIQRTEQGDSAMYLCASSLGGLAGEYNEQFFGPGTRLTVL.

This clonotype occurred many times. The chain is built from TRBV7-2 and TRBJ2-1; D remains ambiguous. CDR3 length equals 15 residues. V was cut by 5 bases and J by 2 bases, with 13 bases left in between. Germline lookup yields CDR1 SGHTA and CDR2 FQGNSA. The CDR3 loop is CASSRLELAYNEQFF. CDR3 DNA: TGTGCCAGCAGCCGCCTAGAATTGGCCTACAATGAGCAGTTCTTC. Together with reference TRBV7-2 and TRBJ2-1, the CDR3 gives the full variable domain: GAGVSQSPSNKVTEKGKDVELRCDPISGHTALYWYRQSLGQGLEFLIYFQGNSAPDKSGLPSDRFSAERTGGSVSTLTIQRTQQEDSAVYLCASSRLELAYNEQFFGPGTRLTVL.

This clonotype was seen a handful of times. The gene calls are TRBV7-2 and TRBJ1-1; D remains unclear. The CDR3 has 16 amino acids. Trimming pared 2 bases from V and 1 base from J, leaving 14 bases between. Germline CDR1 is SGHTA and CDR2 is FQGNSA. CDR3: CASSLRRYGRNTEAFF. CDR3 bases: TGTGCCAGCAGCTTACGACGATATGGGAGGAACACTGAAGCTTTCTTT. Based on the CDR3 plus reference TRBV7-2 and TRBJ1-1, the full variable domain is GAGVSQSPSNKVTEKGKDVELRCDPISGHTALYWYRQSLGQGLEFLIYFQGNSAPDKSGLPSDRFSAERTGGSVSTLTIQRTQQEDSAVYLCASSLRRYGRNTEAFFGQGTRLTVV.

This clonotype was observed many times. The V gene is TRBV20-1, the J gene TRBJ2-5; TRBD1 matches 9 bases. The CDR3 is 14 residues long. The V gene end was trimmed by 6 bases and the J gene end by 5 bases; junction bases not matched to a gene: 10. The germline gives CDR1 DFQATT, CDR2 SNEGSKA (reference sequence). DNA of the CDR3: TGCAGTGCCCAACCGGGACAGGGCTTCGAGACCCAGTACTTC. It is translated as CSAQPGQGFETQYF.

The chain has TRBV2 and TRBJ2-5; D perhaps matches TRBD2 (5 bases). The CDR3 runs to 17 residues. CDR1 is SNHLY, CDR2 FYNNEI, per germline. Between the trimmed V and J ends, which lost 1 base and 3 bases, there was a span of 18 bases. The CDR3 DNA follows: TGTGCCAGCAGTGAAGGGAGGAACTTAGGCGTCGAAGAGACCCAGTACTTC. Translation: CASSEGRNLGVEETQYF.

Many counts were recorded for this clonotype. V and J are TRBV5-6 and TRBJ1-5, with D unclear. Germline loops: CDR1 SGHDT, CDR2 YYEEEE. V was cut by 4 bases and J by 0 bases, with 8 bases left in between. This CDR3 contains 14 residues. CDR3 protein: CASSTRYSNQPQHF. The DNA for the CDR3 is TGTGCCAGCAGCACGCGGTATAGCAATCAGCCCCAGCATTTT.

V gene TRBV3-1 combines with J gene TRBJ2-1; a weak D match, TRBD1 (6 bases). Trimming took 4 bases from V and 2 from J, leaving 15 bases between them. The V gene's germline CDR1 is LGHDT and CDR2 YNNKEL (reference sequence). The CDR3 is 16 residues long. The CDR3 DNA follows: TGTGCCAGCAGCCCAACAGGGAGAGTTGCCTACAATGAGCAGTTCTTC. It is translated as CASSPTGRVAYNEQFF.

Many counts were recorded for this clonotype. This chain joins TRBV18 and TRBJ2-2; 7 positions match TRBD2. The CDR3 is 13 amino acids. The ends lost 7 bases at V and 4 bases at J; junction bases unmatched: 3. Germline V gives CDR1 KGHSH, CDR2 LQKENI. CDR3 residues: CASLRTSTGELFF. In nucleotides, the CDR3 is TGTGCCAGCTTGAGGACTAGCACCGGGGAGCTGTTTTTT.

This clonotype was recorded many times. This chain connects TRBV28 to TRBJ2-3, with no clear D. The CDR3 runs to 12 residues. Trimming removed 5 bases from V and 6 bases from J, with 9 bases in between. Per germline, CDR1 MDHEN and CDR2 SYDVKM. This chain's CDR3 is CASSRSLDTQYF. The CDR3 nucleotides are TGTGCCAGCAGTAGATCTCTGGATACGCAGTATTTT.

This clonotype was seen ten or more times. V usage is TRBV4-2 and J usage is TRBJ2-1; 12 positions agree with TRBD2. CDR1 is LGHNA, CDR2 YNFKEQ, per germline. With 7 bases clipped from V and 7 bases from J, the junction kept 2 bases outside the gene matches. The CDR3 covers 13 residues. Here the CDR3 DNA reads TGTGCCAGCAAGACTAGCGGGAGTAATGAGCAGTTCTTC. Encoded protein: CASKTSGSNEQFF.

The genes are TRBV5-1 and TRBJ1-2; TRBD1 matches at 9 bases. Germline V gene lookup returns CDR1 SGHRS and CDR2 YFSETQ. V lost 6 bases to trimming and J lost 1 base; unmatched junction nucleotides: 7. The length of the CDR3 is 15 residues. DNA of the CDR3: TGCGCCAGCACCGGGACAGGGCATAATAACTATGGCTACACCTTC. Residues: CASTGTGHNNYGYTF.

The chain is built from TRBV20-1 and TRBJ2-1; 9 bases fit TRBD2. Germline V gene lookup returns CDR1 DFQATT and CDR2 SNEGSKA (reference sequence). The junction had 13 bases not matched to a gene; V was cut back by 0 bases and J by 10 bases. The CDR3 contains 16 residues. The DNA for the CDR3 is TGCAGTGCTAGAGAATTCGAGCGGGGGGACGGAGGGGAGCAGTTCTTC. It specifies CSAREFERGDGGEQFF.

This clonotype was seen more than once but under ten times. The genes are TRBV7-8 and TRBJ2-7, with D uncertain. The CDR3 is 13 residues long. The V gene's germline CDR1 is SGHVS and CDR2 FQNEAQ. V was pared by 1 base and J by 3 bases, with 7 bases between. The CDR3 bases are TGTGCCAGCAGCTTAGGTACGGGCTACGAGCAGTACGTC. It is translated as CASSLGTGYEQYV.